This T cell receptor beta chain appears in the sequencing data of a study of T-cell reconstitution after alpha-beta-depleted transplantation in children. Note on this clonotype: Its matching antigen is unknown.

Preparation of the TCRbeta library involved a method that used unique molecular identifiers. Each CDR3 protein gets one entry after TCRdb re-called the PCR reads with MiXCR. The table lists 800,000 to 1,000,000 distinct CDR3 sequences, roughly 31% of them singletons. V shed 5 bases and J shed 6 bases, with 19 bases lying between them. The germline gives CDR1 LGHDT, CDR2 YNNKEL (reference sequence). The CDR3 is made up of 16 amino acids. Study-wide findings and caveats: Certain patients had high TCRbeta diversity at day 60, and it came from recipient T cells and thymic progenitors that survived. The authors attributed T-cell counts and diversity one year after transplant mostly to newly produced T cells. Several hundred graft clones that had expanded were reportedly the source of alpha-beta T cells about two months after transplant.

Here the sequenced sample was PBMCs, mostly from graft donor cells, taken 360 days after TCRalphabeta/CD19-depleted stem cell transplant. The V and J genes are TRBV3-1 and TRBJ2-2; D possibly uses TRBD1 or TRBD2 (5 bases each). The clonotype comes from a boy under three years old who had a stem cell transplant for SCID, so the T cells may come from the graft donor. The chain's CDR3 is CASSSYRGEMPGELFF. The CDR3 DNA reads TGTGCCAGCAGCTCCTACCGAGGGGAGATGCCCGGGGAGCTGTTTTTT.